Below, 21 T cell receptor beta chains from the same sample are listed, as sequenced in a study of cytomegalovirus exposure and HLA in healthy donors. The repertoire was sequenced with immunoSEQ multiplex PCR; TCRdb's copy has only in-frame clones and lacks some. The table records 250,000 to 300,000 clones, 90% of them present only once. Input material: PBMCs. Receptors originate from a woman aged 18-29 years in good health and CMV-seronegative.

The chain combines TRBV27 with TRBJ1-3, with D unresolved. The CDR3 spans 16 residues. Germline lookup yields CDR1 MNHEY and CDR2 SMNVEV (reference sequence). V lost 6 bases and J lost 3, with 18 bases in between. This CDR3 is CASSPWATAGGNTIYF. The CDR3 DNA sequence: TGTGCCAGCAGCCCATGGGCCACGGCTGGTGGAAACACCATATATTTT.

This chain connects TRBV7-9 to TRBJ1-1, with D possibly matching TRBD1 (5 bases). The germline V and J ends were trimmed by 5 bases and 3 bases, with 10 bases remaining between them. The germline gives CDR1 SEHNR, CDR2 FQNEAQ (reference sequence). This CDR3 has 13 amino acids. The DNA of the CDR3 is TGTGCCAGCAGCCAACAGGTCCACACTGAAGCTTTCTTT. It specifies CASSQQVHTEAFF.

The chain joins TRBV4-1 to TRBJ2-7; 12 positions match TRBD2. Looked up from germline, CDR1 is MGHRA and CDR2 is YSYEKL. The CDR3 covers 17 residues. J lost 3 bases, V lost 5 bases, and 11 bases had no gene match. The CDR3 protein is CASSTRTSGVLLYEQYF. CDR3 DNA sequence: TGCGCCAGCAGCACCCGGACTAGCGGGGTTCTTCTCTACGAGCAGTACTTC.

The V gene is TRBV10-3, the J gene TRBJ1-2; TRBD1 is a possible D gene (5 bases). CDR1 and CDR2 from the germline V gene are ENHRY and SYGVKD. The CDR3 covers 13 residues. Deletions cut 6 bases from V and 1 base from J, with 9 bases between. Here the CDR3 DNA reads TGTGCCATCAGGACGACAGATAACTATGGCTACACCTTC. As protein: CAIRTTDNYGYTF.

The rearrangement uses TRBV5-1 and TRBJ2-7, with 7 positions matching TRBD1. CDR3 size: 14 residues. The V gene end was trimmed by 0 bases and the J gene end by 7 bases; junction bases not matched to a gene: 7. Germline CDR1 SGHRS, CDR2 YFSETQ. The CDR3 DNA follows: TGCGCCAGCAGCTTGGGGACTGACAGGGCTGAGCAGTACGTC. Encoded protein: CASSLGTDRAEQYV.

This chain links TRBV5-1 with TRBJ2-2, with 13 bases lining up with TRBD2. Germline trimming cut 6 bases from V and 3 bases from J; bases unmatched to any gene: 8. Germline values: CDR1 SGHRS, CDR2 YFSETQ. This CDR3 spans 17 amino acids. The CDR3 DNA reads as TGCGCCAGCACCGGGACTAGCGGGGTCGGCGACACCGGGGAGCTGTTTTTT. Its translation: CASTGTSGVGDTGELFF.

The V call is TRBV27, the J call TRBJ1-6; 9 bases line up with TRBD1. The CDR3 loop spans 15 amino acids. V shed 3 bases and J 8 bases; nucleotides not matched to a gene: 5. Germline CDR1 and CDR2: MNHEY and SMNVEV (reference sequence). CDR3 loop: CASSFSGQGHSPLHF. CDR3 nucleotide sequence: TGTGCCAGCAGTTTCTCGGGACAGGGCCATTCACCCCTCCACTTT.

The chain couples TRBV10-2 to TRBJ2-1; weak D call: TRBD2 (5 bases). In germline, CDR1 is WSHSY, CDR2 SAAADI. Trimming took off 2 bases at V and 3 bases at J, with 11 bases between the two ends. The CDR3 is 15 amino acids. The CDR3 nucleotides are TGCGCCAGCAGTGAGGGCGGGCCGAGCTACAATGAGCAGTTCTTC. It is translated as CASSEGGPSYNEQFF.

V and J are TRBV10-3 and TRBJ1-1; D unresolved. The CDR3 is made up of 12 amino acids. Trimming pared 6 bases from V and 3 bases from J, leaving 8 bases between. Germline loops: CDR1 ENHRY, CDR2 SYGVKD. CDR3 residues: CAIRDRDTEAFF. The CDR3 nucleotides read TGTGCCATCAGAGATCGGGACACTGAAGCTTTCTTT.

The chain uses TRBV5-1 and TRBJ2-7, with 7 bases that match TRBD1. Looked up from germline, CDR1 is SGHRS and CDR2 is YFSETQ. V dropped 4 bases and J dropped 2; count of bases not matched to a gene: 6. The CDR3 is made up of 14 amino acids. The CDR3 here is CASSPRTGTYEQYV. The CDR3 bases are TGCGCCAGCAGCCCAAGGACAGGTACCTACGAGCAGTACGTC.

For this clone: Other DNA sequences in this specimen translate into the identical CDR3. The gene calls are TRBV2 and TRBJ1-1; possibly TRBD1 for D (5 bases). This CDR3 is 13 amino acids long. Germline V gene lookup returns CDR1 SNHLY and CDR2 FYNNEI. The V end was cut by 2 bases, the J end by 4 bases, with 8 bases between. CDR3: CASSERGGTEAFF. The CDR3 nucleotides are TGTGCCAGCAGTGAAAGGGGCGGCACTGAAGCTTTCTTT.

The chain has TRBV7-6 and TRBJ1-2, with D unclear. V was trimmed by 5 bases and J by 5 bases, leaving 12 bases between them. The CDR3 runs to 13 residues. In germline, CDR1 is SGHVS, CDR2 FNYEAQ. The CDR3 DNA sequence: TGTGCCAGCAGCCCGCTGACTGATTATGGCTACACCTTC. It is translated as CASSPLTDYGYTF.

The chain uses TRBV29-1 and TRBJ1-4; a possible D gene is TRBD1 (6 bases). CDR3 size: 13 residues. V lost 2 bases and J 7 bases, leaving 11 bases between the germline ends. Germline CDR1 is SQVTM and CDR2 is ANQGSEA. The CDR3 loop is CSVESGVGEKLFF. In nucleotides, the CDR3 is TGCAGCGTTGAATCAGGGGTCGGTGAAAAACTGTTTTTT.

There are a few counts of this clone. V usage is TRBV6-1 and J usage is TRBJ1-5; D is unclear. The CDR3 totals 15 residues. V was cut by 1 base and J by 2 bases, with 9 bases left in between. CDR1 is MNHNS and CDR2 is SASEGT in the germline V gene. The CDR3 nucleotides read TGTGCCAGCAGTGAAGGGAGGGAAGGCAATCAGCCCCAGCATTTT. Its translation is CASSEGREGNQPQHF.

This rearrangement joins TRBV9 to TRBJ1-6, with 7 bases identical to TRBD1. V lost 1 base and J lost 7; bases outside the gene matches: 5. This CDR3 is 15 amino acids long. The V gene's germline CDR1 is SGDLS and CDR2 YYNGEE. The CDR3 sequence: CASSVLRDSNSPLHF. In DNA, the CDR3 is TGTGCCAGCAGCGTACTCCGGGACAGCAATTCACCCCTCCACTTT.

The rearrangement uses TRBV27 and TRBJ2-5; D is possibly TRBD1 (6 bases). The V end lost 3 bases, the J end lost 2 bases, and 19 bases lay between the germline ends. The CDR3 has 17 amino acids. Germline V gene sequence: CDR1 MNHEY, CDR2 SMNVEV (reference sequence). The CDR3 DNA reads TGTGCCAGCAGTTTGGGACCCGGCCTCGGACAGCAAGAGACCCAGTACTTC. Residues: CASSLGPGLGQQETQYF.

Here the CDR3 reads CAWSLRAGVEQYF. The CDR3 DNA reads TGTGCCTGGAGTCTACGAGCGGGGGTGGAGCAGTACTTC. V and J are TRBV30 and TRBJ2-7; 8 nucleotides align to TRBD2. The CDR3 has 13 amino acids. With 2 bases clipped from V and 7 bases from J, the junction kept 7 bases outside the gene matches. Per germline, CDR1 GTSNPN and CDR2 SVGIG (reference sequence).

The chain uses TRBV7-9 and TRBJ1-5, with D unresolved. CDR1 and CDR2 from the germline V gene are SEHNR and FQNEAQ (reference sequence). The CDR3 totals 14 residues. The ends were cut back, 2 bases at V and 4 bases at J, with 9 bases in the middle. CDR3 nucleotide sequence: TGTGCCAGCAGCTTATTAGGGAGGAATCAGCCCCAGCATTTT. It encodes CASSLLGRNQPQHF.

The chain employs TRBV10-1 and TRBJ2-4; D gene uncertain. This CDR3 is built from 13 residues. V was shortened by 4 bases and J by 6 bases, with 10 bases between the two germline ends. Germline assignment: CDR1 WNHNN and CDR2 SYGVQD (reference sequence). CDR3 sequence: CASSVRPGNIQYF. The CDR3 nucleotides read TGCGCCAGCAGTGTACGGCCGGGAAACATTCAGTACTTC.

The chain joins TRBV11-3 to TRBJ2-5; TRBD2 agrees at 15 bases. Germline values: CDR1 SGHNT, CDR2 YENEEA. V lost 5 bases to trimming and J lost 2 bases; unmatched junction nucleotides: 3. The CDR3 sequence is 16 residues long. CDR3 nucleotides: TGTGCCAGCAGCGCCGGACTAGCGGGGGGGCAAGAGACCCAGTACTTC. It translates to CASSAGLAGGQETQYF.

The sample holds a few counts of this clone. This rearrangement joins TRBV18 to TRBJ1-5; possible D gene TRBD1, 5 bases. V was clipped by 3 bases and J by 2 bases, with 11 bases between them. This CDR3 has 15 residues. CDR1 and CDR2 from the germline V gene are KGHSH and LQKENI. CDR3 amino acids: CASSPQGRGNQPQHF. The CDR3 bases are TGTGCCAGCTCACCCCAGGGTAGGGGCAATCAGCCCCAGCATTTT.